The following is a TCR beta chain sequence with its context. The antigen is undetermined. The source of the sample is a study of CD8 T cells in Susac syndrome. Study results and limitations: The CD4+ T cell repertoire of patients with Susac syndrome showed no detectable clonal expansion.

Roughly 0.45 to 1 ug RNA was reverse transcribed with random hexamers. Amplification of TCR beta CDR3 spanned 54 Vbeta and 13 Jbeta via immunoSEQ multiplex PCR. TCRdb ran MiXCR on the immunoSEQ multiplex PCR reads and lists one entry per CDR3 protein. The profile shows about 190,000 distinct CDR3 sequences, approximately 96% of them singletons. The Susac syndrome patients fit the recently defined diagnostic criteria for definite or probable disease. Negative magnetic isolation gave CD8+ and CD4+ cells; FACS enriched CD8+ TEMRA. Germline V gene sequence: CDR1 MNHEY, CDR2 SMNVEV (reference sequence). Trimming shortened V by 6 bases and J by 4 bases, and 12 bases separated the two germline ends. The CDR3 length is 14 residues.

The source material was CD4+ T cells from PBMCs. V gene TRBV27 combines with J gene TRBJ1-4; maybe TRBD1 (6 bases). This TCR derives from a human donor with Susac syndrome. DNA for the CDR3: TGTGCCAGCAGCAGAGGGGGAGGTAATGAAAAACTGTTTTTT. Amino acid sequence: CASSRGGGNEKLFF.